Sequencing of this T cell receptor (beta chain) was carried out in a study of tumor-infiltrating lymphocytes in primary liver carcinoma. With regard to this clonotype: The CDR3 ends on some other residue instead of the conserved phenylalanine or tryptophan, so this is likely a read error. The limits of the CDR3 on the DNA are not certain, so only TCRdb's listed CDR3 is given.

The study extracted blood RNA from unsorted whole blood and also extracted germline DNA. A constant-region primer primed TCR beta cDNA synthesis from about 490 ng of total RNA. TCR beta libraries came from three nested multiplex PCR rounds using slightly modified ARM-PCR. Forward primers for TRBV1-TRBV30 and a C-beta reverse primer served the first two PCR rounds, at approximately 10 cycles each. TCRdb ran MiXCR on the multiplex PCR reads and lists one entry per CDR3 protein. The profile covers roughly 330,000 distinct CDR3 sequences, with 65% appearing a single time and about 6.3% taken by the ten largest. Germline V gene data show CDR1 as MNHEY and CDR2 as SVGAGI. 11 amino acids form the CDR3, both terminal residues included.

The rearrangement links TRBV6-5 to TRBJ2-7. The clonotype was recovered from a man aged 40-55 years with primary liver carcinoma and hepatitis B virus infection. The sample taken for sequencing was peripheral blood. CDR3 loop: CASSDSYEHYL.